The 27 T cell receptor beta chains presented below share a single source sample, sequenced in a study of T cell responses to AZD1222 COVID-19 vaccine (dated by TCRdb to the early 2020s). The library came from the immunoSEQ multiplex PCR assay. This is the immuneACCESS table as TCRdb keeps it, with only in-frame sequences that have V and J called. A part of the clones is gone; compared with another copy, unresolved V genes explain less than half, and the rest is unexplained. This sample has about 180,000 clones in its table, and around 94% of those were observed once. The ten largest clones add up to 1.5% to 2% of the sample. The time point label corresponds to: about 28 days (+/-7) after the second vaccine dose. The source was peripheral blood, collected 28 days after the second AZD1222 dose. The receptors were sampled from an adult who received the AZD1222 COVID-19 vaccine.

The genes are TRBV5-1 and TRBJ1-2; no firm D call. Germline V gene data show CDR1 as SGHRS and CDR2 as YFSETQ. The CDR3 runs 16 residues. V gave up 1 base and J gave up 1 base, with 14 bases separating them. This CDR3 is CASSLNGWGNNYGYTF. The CDR3 DNA reads as TGCGCCAGCAGCTTGAATGGTTGGGGAAATAACTATGGCTACACCTTC.

The rearrangement joins TRBV19 to TRBJ1-2, with 8 bases lining up with TRBD1. CDR1 and CDR2 (germline): LNHDA, SQIVND (reference sequence). V trimming: 7 bases; J trimming: 0 bases; junction bases outside the gene matches: 4. The CDR3 has 14 residues. The CDR3 DNA sequence: TGTGCCAGTACCGCGACAGGGGCTAACTATGGCTACACCTTC. Translation gives CASTATGANYGYTF.

V is TRBV5-1 and J is TRBJ2-3, with a possible D match to TRBD2 (5 bases). The length of the CDR3 is 13 residues. Germline CDR1 and CDR2: SGHRS and YFSETQ. V shed 4 bases and J shed 2 bases, with 8 bases lying between them. The CDR3 spells CASSKDFTDTQYF. CDR3 sequence (DNA): TGCGCCAGCAGCAAGGACTTCACAGATACGCAGTATTTT.

The CDR3 nucleotides read TGTGCCAGCAGCCCCGGACAGGGCGTCGGTCGGGCCGGGGAGCTGTTTTTT. It codes for CASSPGQGVGRAGELFF. This sequence joins TRBV7-9 and TRBJ2-2; 8 bases agree with TRBD1. The V segment lost 5 bases and the J segment 6 bases; nucleotides outside the gene matches: 14. Per the germline V gene, CDR1 is SEHNR and CDR2 is FQNEAQ (reference sequence). There are 17 residues in the CDR3.

The V gene is TRBV5-8, the J gene TRBJ1-5; 9 bases map to TRBD1. Germline V lookup: CDR1 SGHTS, CDR2 YDEGEE. V shed 8 bases and J 11 bases; nucleotides not matched to a gene: 17. This CDR3 has 15 residues. CDR3 amino acids: CASNIRGTGLGTQHF. The CDR3 DNA follows: TGTGCCAGTAACATCCGGGGGACAGGGTTGGGAACCCAGCATTTT.

J is TRBJ1-3 and V is TRBV1. TRBV1 is recorded as a pseudogene. This CDR3 is built from 14 residues. The CDR3 DNA is TGCACCAGTGTGACGGACGCCTCTGGAAACACCATATATTTT. Amino acid sequence: CTSVTDASGNTIYF.

The CDR3 protein is CASSTRTGGEETQYF. The DNA of the CDR3 is TGTGCCAGCAGCACCCGGACAGGGGGCGAAGAGACCCAGTACTTC. The V and J genes are TRBV5-4 and TRBJ2-5, with 11 bases aligning to TRBD1. V shed 4 bases and J 3 bases; nucleotides not matched to a gene: 5. CDR1 is SGHNT and CDR2 is YYREEE in the germline V gene (reference sequence). The CDR3 extends over 15 amino acids. Filled out from reference TRBV5-4 and TRBJ2-5, the complete variable domain reads ETGVTQSPTHLIKTRGQQVTLRCSSQSGHNTVSWYQQALGQGPQFIFQYYREEENGRGNFPPRFSGLQFPNYSSELNVNALELDDSALYLCASSTRTGGEETQYFGPGTRLLVL.

This clone was detected once. The chain joins TRBV5-1 to TRBJ2-1, with 11 bases identical to TRBD2. With 4 bases clipped from V and 1 base from J, the junction kept 4 bases outside the gene matches. The germline gives CDR1 SGHRS, CDR2 YFSETQ. The CDR3 sequence is 16 residues long. The CDR3 coding sequence is TGCGCCAGCAGCCCCCGACTAGCGGGGTCCTACAATGAGCAGTTCTTC. Translating gives CASSPRLAGSYNEQFF. Full variable domain (outside the CDR3, taken from reference TRBV5-1 and TRBJ2-1): KAGVTQTPRYLIKTRGQQVTLSCSPISGHRSVSWYQQTPGQGLQFLFEYFSETQRNKGNFPGRFSGRQFSNSRSEMNVSTLELGDSALYLCASSPRLAGSYNEQFFGPGTRLTVL.

The V and J genes are TRBV4-3 and TRBJ2-7, with TRBD1 matching 8 bases. The length of the CDR3 is 17 residues. In germline, CDR1 is LGHNA, CDR2 YSLEER. With 0 bases clipped from V and 3 bases from J, the junction kept 10 bases outside the gene matches. This CDR3 reads CASSQDHRQGAFYEQYF. The CDR3 DNA sequence: TGCGCCAGCAGCCAAGATCATAGGCAGGGGGCTTTCTACGAGCAGTACTTC.

The gene calls are TRBV6-6 and TRBJ2-1; D may be TRBD1 or TRBD2 (5 bases each). The germline V gene encodes CDR1 MNHNY and CDR2 SVGAGI (reference sequence). Deletions cut 5 bases from V and 5 bases from J, with 13 bases between. The CDR3 totals 14 residues. The CDR3: CASSQNRGHNEQFF. In DNA, the CDR3 is TGTGCCAGCAGTCAAAACCGGGGCCACAATGAGCAGTTCTTC.

This sequence joins TRBV7-9 and TRBJ2-7; possibly TRBD1 for D (6 bases). The CDR3 totals 13 residues. With 5 bases removed from V and 4 bases from J, the gap between germline ends came to 12 bases. Looked up from germline, CDR1 is SEHNR and CDR2 is FQNEAQ (reference sequence). CDR3 nucleotide sequence: TGTGCCAGCAGCCCCCGGACAGCTTACGAGCAGTACTTC. Amino acid sequence: CASSPRTAYEQYF. The full variable domain, its missing parts supplied by reference TRBV7-9 and TRBJ2-7, is DTGVSQNPRHKITKRGQNVTFRCDPISEHNRLYWYRQTLGQGPEFLTYFQNEAQLEKSRLLSDRFSAERPKGSFSTLEIQRTEQGDSAMYLCASSPRTAYEQYFGPGTRLTVT.

The CDR3 nucleotides read TGTGCCAGCACCCGGGACAGGGCCTCCTACGAGCAGTACTTC. This sequence encodes CASTRDRASYEQYF. The genes are TRBV2 and TRBJ2-7; the match to TRBD1 covers 9 bases. This CDR3 contains 14 residues. V dropped 7 bases and J dropped 0; count of bases not matched to a gene: 4. The germline V gene encodes CDR1 SNHLY and CDR2 FYNNEI.

The chain joins TRBV11-3 to TRBJ2-2; D is possibly TRBD2 (6 bases). Trimming cost V 2 bases and J 3 bases, with 13 bases left between them. CDR1 SGHNT and CDR2 YENEEA come from the germline V gene. This CDR3 has 16 residues. As DNA, the CDR3 is TGTGCCAGCAGCTTATACGGTTGGGGGGACACCGGGGAGCTGTTTTTT. Its translation: CASSLYGWGDTGELFF.

The gene calls are TRBV5-1 and TRBJ2-2; tentatively, D is TRBD1 (5 bases). This CDR3 comprises 14 residues. Per germline, CDR1 SGHRS and CDR2 YFSETQ. The V end was cut by 6 bases, the J end by 1 base, with 10 bases between. Written as DNA, the CDR3 is TGCGCCAGCACGATTCAGGGGAACACCGGGGAGCTGTTTTTT. Amino acids: CASTIQGNTGELFF.

The rearrangement links TRBV30 to TRBJ2-2; D not certain. There are 13 residues in the CDR3. The V gene's germline CDR1 is GTSNPN and CDR2 SVGIG (reference sequence). V lost 0 bases, J lost 5 bases, and 7 bases lay in between. The CDR3 sequence: CAWSVRFTGELFF. DNA for the CDR3: TGTGCCTGGAGTGTACGATTTACCGGGGAGCTGTTTTTT. Combining the CDR3 with reference TRBV30 and TRBJ2-2 gives the whole variable domain SQTIHQWPATLVQPVGSPLSLECTVEGTSNPNLYWYRQAAGRGLQLLFYSVGIGQISSEVPQNLSASRPQDRQFILSSKKLLLSDSGFYLCAWSVRFTGELFFGEGSRLTVL.

The rearrangement links TRBV2 to TRBJ2-7; maybe TRBD1 (5 bases). Trimming left V 7 bases short and J 0 bases short, with 13 bases between. The CDR3 length is 14 residues. Germline V gene lookup returns CDR1 SNHLY and CDR2 FYNNEI. The CDR3, as DNA: TGTGCCAGCAAAATGGACACTGCCTCCTACGAGCAGTACTTC. This encodes CASKMDTASYEQYF.

This chain connects TRBV7-9 to TRBJ1-3; D call uncertain. Trimming shortened V by 5 bases and J by 8 bases, and 13 bases separated the two germline ends. The CDR3 totals 13 residues. The germline CDR1 and CDR2 sequences are SEHNR and FQNEAQ (reference sequence). The CDR3 loop reads CASSPKDRDTIYF. The CDR3 bases are TGTGCCAGCAGCCCTAAGGACCGGGACACCATATATTTT.

This chain links TRBV7-6 with TRBJ2-1, with D hard to call. V shed 1 base and J shed 0 bases, with 7 bases lying between them. The CDR3 covers 15 residues. Germline values: CDR1 SGHVS, CDR2 FNYEAQ. DNA for the CDR3: TGTGCCAGCAGCTTAGGCTGGAGCTCCTACAATGAGCAGTTCTTC. Translating gives CASSLGWSSYNEQFF.

The CDR3 DNA reads TGTGCCATCAGTGAGCCGGGACAGGGAGGTACTGAAGCTTTCTTT. Protein sequence: CAISEPGQGGTEAFF. The chain is built from TRBV10-3 and TRBJ1-1; 9 positions agree with TRBD1. V lost 2 bases and J lost 5; bases outside the gene matches: 6. The CDR3 has 15 amino acids. Germline CDR1 reads ENHRY; CDR2 reads SYGVKD.

V usage is TRBV24-1 and J usage is TRBJ2-1; the match to TRBD2 covers 8 bases. V gave up 7 bases and J gave up 4 bases; unmatched junction bases: 2. The CDR3 contains 13 residues. In germline, CDR1 is KGHDR, CDR2 SFDVKD. The CDR3 sequence is CATRGGGYNEQFF. The DNA for the CDR3 is TGTGCCACCAGGGGCGGGGGGTACAATGAGCAGTTCTTC.

This chain uses TRBV11-3 with TRBJ1-5; D gene uncertain. This CDR3 has 12 amino acids. Trimming shortened V by 11 bases and J by 1 base, and 9 bases separated the two germline ends. Per germline, CDR1 SGHNT and CDR2 YENEEA. DNA of the CDR3: TGTGCCTCCAGTGCGAGCAATCAGCCCCAGCATTTT. Protein: CASSASNQPQHF.

J is TRBJ1-2 and V is TRBV9; D is perhaps TRBD1 (6 bases). This CDR3 has 14 residues. V lost 6 bases to trimming and J lost 0 bases, with 12 bases between them. The germline V gene has CDR1 SGDLS and CDR2 YYNGEE. Written as DNA, the CDR3 is TGTGCCAGCAAGACAGGCGAAGCTAACTATGGCTACACCTTC. Its protein product is CASKTGEANYGYTF.

The rearrangement joins TRBV15 to TRBJ1-1, with a tentative D call TRBD1 (6 bases). Per the germline V gene, CDR1 is LNHNV and CDR2 is YYDKDF (reference sequence). The CDR3 length is 14 residues. V was pared by 2 bases and J by 5 bases, with 12 bases between. CDR3 sequence: CATSRKSGQTEAFF. As DNA, the CDR3 is TGTGCCACCAGCAGAAAATCGGGACAAACTGAAGCTTTCTTT. Filled out from reference TRBV15 and TRBJ1-1, the complete variable domain reads DAMVIQNPRYQVTQFGKPVTLSCSQTLNHNVMYWYQQKSSQAPKLLFHYYDKDFNNEADTPDNFQSRRPNTSFCFLDIRSPGLGDTAMYLCATSRKSGQTEAFFGQGTRLTVV.

The V call is TRBV5-6, the J call TRBJ1-4; 8 bases line up with TRBD1. This CDR3 is built from 15 residues. V gave up 4 bases and J gave up 6 bases; unmatched junction bases: 8. Germline-derived CDR1 and CDR2 are SGHDT and YYEEEE. The CDR3 region has the DNA TGTGCCAGCAGCCCGTCGGACAGGGCCTATGAAAAACTGTTTTTT. Residues: CASSPSDRAYEKLFF. Based on the CDR3 plus reference TRBV5-6 and TRBJ1-4, the full variable domain is DAGVTQSPTHLIKTRGQQVTLRCSPKSGHDTVSWYQQALGQGPQFIFQYYEEEERQRGNFPDRFSGHQFPNYSSELNVNALLLGDSALYLCASSPSDRAYEKLFFGSGTQLSVL.

The V gene is TRBV11-3, the J gene TRBJ1-6; maybe TRBD1 (6 bases). V was shortened by 4 bases and J by 5 bases, with 9 bases between the two germline ends. The CDR3 is 14 residues long. Germline V lookup: CDR1 SGHNT, CDR2 YENEEA. CDR3 DNA sequence: TGTGCCAGCAGCTCAGGGGCGAATAATTCACCCCTCCACTTT. Residues: CASSSGANNSPLHF. Variable domain in full (rest from reference TRBV11-3 and TRBJ1-6): EAGVVQSPRYKIIEKKQPVAFWCNPISGHNTLYWYLQNLGQGPELLIRYENEEAVDDSQLPKDRFSAERLKGVDSTLKIQPAELGDSAVYLCASSSGANNSPLHFGNGTRLTVT.

This sequence joins TRBV4-1 and TRBJ2-2; tentatively, D is TRBD1 (5 bases). Germline V lookup: CDR1 MGHRA, CDR2 YSYEKL. This CDR3 region has 15 residues. V was clipped by 0 bases and J by 3 bases, with 8 bases between them. CDR3 residues: CASSQDSRDTGELFF. The DNA for the CDR3 is TGCGCCAGCAGCCAAGATAGCAGGGACACCGGGGAGCTGTTTTTT.

This rearrangement joins TRBV6-4 to TRBJ2-1, with D uncertain. Germline V CDR1 and CDR2: MRHNA, SNTAGT. Trimming removed 3 bases from V and 1 base from J, with 10 bases in between. This CDR3 comprises 15 residues. CDR3: CASSEVGGSYNEQFF. The DNA for the CDR3 is TGTGCCAGCAGTGAGGTGGGTGGGTCCTACAATGAGCAGTTCTTC.